Shown below are 17 T cell receptor beta chains from a single sample sequenced in a study of T cell responses to AZD1222 COVID-19 vaccine. The repertoire was sequenced with immunoSEQ multiplex PCR; TCRdb's copy has only in-frame clones and lacks some. This sample has approximately 120,000 clones; around 85% occur once, and the top ten carry about 4.4%. Sequenced material: peripheral blood, taken 28 days after the second AZD1222 dose. The source is an adult who received the AZD1222 COVID-19 vaccine.

This chain links TRBV9 with TRBJ1-1; 8 bases are shared with TRBD1. Looked up from germline, CDR1 is SGDLS and CDR2 is YYNGEE. The CDR3 sequence is 19 residues long. V shed 4 bases and J 3 bases; nucleotides not matched to a gene: 20. The CDR3 loop is CASSNNPDRAENWDTEAFF. The CDR3 coding sequence is TGTGCCAGCAGCAATAACCCGGACAGGGCAGAAAATTGGGACACTGAAGCTTTCTTT.

J is TRBJ1-2 and V is TRBV23-1; 10 bases align to TRBD1. TRBV23-1 carries the ORF label, with uncertain function. The CDR3 extends over 14 amino acids. Unmatched junction bases numbered 19, after V lost 10 bases and J lost 14 bases. CDR3 loop: CAIAWFLAGTGVTF. In DNA, the CDR3 is TGCGCCATCGCTTGGTTTCTTGCCGGGACAGGGGTTACCTTC.

This clone was picked up one time. The chain uses TRBV28 and TRBJ1-3, with D unresolved. Germline lookup yields CDR1 MDHEN and CDR2 SYDVKM. The CDR3 contains 14 residues. With 4 bases removed from V and 0 bases from J, the gap between germline ends came to 7 bases. CDR3 protein: CASSSGHSGNTIYF. As DNA, the CDR3 is TGTGCCAGCAGTTCGGGCCACTCTGGAAACACCATATATTTT.

This clone was seen a few times. The chain employs TRBV7-3 and TRBJ2-2; 8 bases fit TRBD1. The junction had 9 bases not matched to a gene; V was cut back by 5 bases and J by 1 base. The germline gives CDR1 SGHTA, CDR2 FQGTGA. This CDR3 has 17 residues. For the CDR3, the DNA is TGTGCCAGCAGCACACCACCCGGGACAGGGAACACCGGGGAGCTGTTTTTT. It yields the protein CASSTPPGTGNTGELFF.

The rearrangement links TRBV18 to TRBJ1-1, with TRBD1 identical over 7 bases. J gave up 2 bases and V 2 bases, and 14 bases lay outside the gene matches. Per germline, CDR1 KGHSH and CDR2 LQKENI. This CDR3 has 18 residues. The CDR3 region has the DNA TGTGCCAGCTCACCAAGTGGAGGGGGCGTAGGGGCAAACACTGAAGCTTTCTTT. Residues: CASSPSGGGVGANTEAFF.

The genes are TRBV5-1 and TRBJ2-5; 10 nucleotides line up with TRBD2. CDR1 is SGHRS, CDR2 YFSETQ, per germline. The CDR3 is 17 residues long. V lost 0 bases to trimming and J lost 5 bases; unmatched junction nucleotides: 10. The chain's CDR3 is CASSLDPLAGGRETQYF. CDR3 nucleotides: TGCGCCAGCAGCTTGGACCCTTTAGCGGGGGGTCGGGAGACCCAGTACTTC. Filled out from reference TRBV5-1 and TRBJ2-5, the complete variable domain reads KAGVTQTPRYLIKTRGQQVTLSCSPISGHRSVSWYQQTPGQGLQFLFEYFSETQRNKGNFPGRFSGRQFSNSRSEMNVSTLELGDSALYLCASSLDPLAGGRETQYFGPGTRLLVL.

This clone turned up a few times. The CDR3 bases are TGTGCCAGCTCCAACCAGGGGACTGAGCAGTTCTTC. Translation: CASSNQGTEQFF. This rearrangement joins TRBV18 to TRBJ2-1; a possible D gene is TRBD1 (6 bases). The CDR3 spans 12 residues. Trimming took 6 bases from V and 9 from J, leaving 12 bases between them. Germline-derived CDR1 and CDR2 are KGHSH and LQKENI.

The genes are TRBV29-1 and TRBJ1-1, with D unclear. Per the germline V gene, CDR1 is SQVTM and CDR2 is ANQGSEA. This CDR3 region has 12 residues. V gave up 7 bases and J gave up 5 bases, with 14 bases separating them. The CDR3 spells CSARGSLTEAFF. The CDR3, as DNA: TGCAGCGCCAGAGGGAGTTTAACTGAAGCTTTCTTT.

The chain joins TRBV5-1 to TRBJ1-3; D remains ambiguous. CDR3 length: 16 amino acids. Germline values: CDR1 SGHRS, CDR2 YFSETQ. V was cut by 1 base and J by 0 bases, with 11 bases left in between. In nucleotides, the CDR3 is TGCGCCAGCAGCTTGAGGTGGGTCTCCTCTGGAAACACCATATATTTT. Its translation: CASSLRWVSSGNTIYF.

This chain joins TRBV28 and TRBJ2-7; 16 positions match TRBD2. The length of the CDR3 is 19 residues. Germline trimming cut 7 bases from V and 3 bases from J; bases unmatched to any gene: 15. Germline CDR1 reads MDHEN; CDR2 reads SYDVKM. The CDR3 DNA reads as TGTGCCAGCACCACCGGGGGGACTAGCGGGGGGGCCTTTGGCTACGAGCAGTACTTC. The encoded protein is CASTTGGTSGGAFGYEQYF.

The rearrangement links TRBV3-1 (or the pseudogene TRBV3-2) to TRBJ1-5; TRBD1 aligns across 9 bases. V dropped 4 bases and J dropped 2; count of bases not matched to a gene: 6. Looked up from germline, CDR1 is LGHDT and CDR2 is YNNKEL (reference sequence). CDR3 size: 16 residues. CDR3 in amino acids: CASSLTGGRGNQPQHF. CDR3 nucleotides: TGTGCCAGCAGCCTAACAGGGGGCCGAGGCAATCAGCCCCAGCATTTT.

The genes are TRBV28 and TRBJ1-1; D remains unclear. The CDR3 loop spans 14 amino acids. Germline-derived CDR1 and CDR2 are MDHEN and SYDVKM. V was cut by 3 bases and J by 3 bases, with 11 bases left in between. CDR3 loop: CASSFRIRDTEAFF. CDR3 in DNA: TGTGCCAGCAGTTTCCGGATCCGGGACACTGAAGCTTTCTTT.

The V call is TRBV25-1, the J call TRBJ2-2; unclear D gene. Germline V gene data show CDR1 as MGHDK and CDR2 as SYGVNS. The CDR3 length is 13 residues. V shed 10 bases and J shed 3 bases, with 12 bases lying between them. CDR3: CATSPSDTGELFF. The CDR3 bases are TGTGCCACATCTCCGTCGGACACCGGGGAGCTGTTTTTT.

Concerning this clone: Within the sample, other DNA sequences also encode this same CDR3. The gene calls are TRBV7-9 and TRBJ1-5, with a tentative D call TRBD1 (5 bases). V gave up 1 base and J gave up 4 bases, with 8 bases separating them. CDR3 length: 14 amino acids. Germline assignment: CDR1 SEHNR and CDR2 FQNEAQ (reference sequence). The CDR3 protein is CASSLGGGNQPQHF. The CDR3 DNA follows: TGTGCCAGCAGCTTAGGGGGGGGTAATCAGCCCCAGCATTTT. Looking up the rest from reference TRBV7-9 and TRBJ1-5 gives the full variable domain: DTGVSQNPRHKITKRGQNVTFRCDPISEHNRLYWYRQTLGQGPEFLTYFQNEAQLEKSRLLSDRFSAERPKGSFSTLEIQRTEQGDSAMYLCASSLGGGNQPQHFGDGTRLSIL.

The V and J genes are TRBV6-1 and TRBJ2-6; possible D gene TRBD1, 5 bases. Trimming took off 0 bases at V and 0 bases at J, with 9 bases between the two ends. The CDR3 sequence is 17 residues long. Germline values: CDR1 MNHNS, CDR2 SASEGT. The CDR3 protein is CASSEANRYSGANVLTF. The CDR3 region has the DNA TGTGCCAGCAGTGAAGCAAACAGGTACTCTGGGGCCAACGTCCTGACTTTC.

CDR3 nucleotides: TGTGCCAGCAGCCAAGGTGGGGGGCCGAACTATGGCTACACCTTC. Translating it yields CASSQGGGPNYGYTF. The V gene is TRBV9, the J gene TRBJ1-2, with D maybe TRBD1 (6 bases). CDR1 SGDLS and CDR2 YYNGEE come from the germline V gene. The CDR3 has 15 residues. With 4 bases removed from V and 2 bases from J, the gap between germline ends came to 15 bases.

V is TRBV11-1 and J is TRBJ1-1; weak D call: TRBD1 (6 bases). CDR1 and CDR2 (germline): SGHAT, FQDESV (reference sequence). CDR3 size: 14 residues. V gave up 1 base and J gave up 1 base, with 7 bases separating them. Here the CDR3 DNA reads TGTGCCAGCAGCTTAGGGACAGAGAACACTGAAGCTTTCTTT. It is translated as CASSLGTENTEAFF.